The T cell receptor beta chain under discussion was sequenced for a study of TIL therapy for anti-PD-1-resistant metastatic lung cancer. Study overall: Most patients had lung adenocarcinoma; several tumors were EGFR-mutant, two ALK-rearranged; half smoked currently or formerly. By whole-exome sequencing, median non-synonymous tumor mutation burden was around 1.4 mutations per megabase.

The time point denotes: pre-treatment sample, taken before nivolumab and TIL therapy. Sequencing used immunoSEQ v3. Libraries were sequenced to 1.5 million to 2.5 million read pairs (survey) or about 4.5-6 million (deep). Assay: immunoSEQ multiplex PCR; the TCRdb copy retains only in-frame clones and omits some. The data contain 45,000 to 75,000 clones, around 63% of them singletons. Germline-derived CDR1 and CDR2 are SGDLS and YYNGEE. The CDR3 runs to 15 residues. The V and J ends lost 3 bases and 6 bases respectively, with 17 bases between them. The sequencing here drew on blood, taken at baseline. This sequence originates from a person between 25 and 79 years old with non-small cell lung cancer. The chain employs TRBV9 and TRBJ2-3; D possibly matches TRBD1 or TRBD2 (5 bases each). CDR3 loop: CASSEYRDQTDTQYF. CDR3 nucleotides: TGTGCCAGCAGCGAGTACCGGGACCAGACGGATACGCAGTATTTT.